What follows are 32 T cell receptor beta chains derived from one specimen sequenced in a study of Graves' ophthalmopathy and Graves' hyperthyroidism listed by TCRdb under 2018. Reads for this sample came from an Illumina HiSeq 2000. TCR beta CDR3 regions were amplified from RNA transcripts for repertoire sequencing. HTBI primers and the Qiagen OneStep RT-PCR kit were used in a first-round RT-PCR, which was followed by a second-round multiplex PCR, size selection and purification. TCRdb ran its own pipeline on the public reads, namely fastp trimming at Q25 and MiXCR clone calling, and kept in-frame beta chains. Under each unique CDR3 protein, matching rows form one entry showing the most common genes and DNA. This sample comprises approximately 210,000 distinct CDR3 sequences, approximately 29% of them detected only once. The top ten clones comprise approximately 8.2% of the sample. Sequences were obtained from peripheral blood. These receptors were obtained from a man between 45 and 60 years old with Graves' ophthalmopathy. Donor details come from another sample of the same person, matched by shared clones.

This clonotype has a count of ten or more. The chain has TRBV6-5 and TRBJ2-7; D is undetermined. The CDR3 sequence is 12 residues long. CDR1 is MNHEY and CDR2 is SVGAGI in the germline V gene. The V end was cut by 5 bases, the J end by 5 bases, with 10 bases between. CDR3 DNA sequence: TGTGCCAGCAGTCTAAAATCCAACGAGCAGTACTTC. Its protein product is CASSLKSNEQYF.

This clonotype was seen ten or more times. This rearrangement joins TRBV15 to TRBJ1-1, with D maybe TRBD1 (6 bases). Germline CDR1 and CDR2: LNHNV and YYDKDF (reference sequence). This CDR3 is built from 17 residues. V gave up 0 bases and J gave up 1 base, with 15 bases separating them. CDR3 in amino acids: CATSREISDSGNTEAFF. The CDR3, as DNA: TGTGCCACCAGCAGAGAGATCTCGGACAGCGGGAACACTGAAGCTTTCTTT.

The chain uses TRBV2 and TRBJ2-7, with 7 nucleotides matching TRBD1. The V gene end was trimmed by 8 bases and the J gene end by 7 bases; junction bases not matched to a gene: 11. The CDR3 sequence is 13 residues long. CDR1 is SNHLY and CDR2 is FYNNEI in the germline V gene. CDR3 bases: TGTGCCAGCTCCCGAGAGGGGGCTAAAGAGCAGTACTTC. Translation: CASSREGAKEQYF.

This rearrangement joins TRBV12-3 or TRBV12-4 to TRBJ2-7; the D is unclear. The CDR3 extends over 14 amino acids. The V and J ends lost 3 bases and 4 bases respectively, with 13 bases between them. The CDR3 sequence: CASSLGELGYEQYF. In nucleotides, the CDR3 is TGTGCCAGCAGTTTGGGTGAATTAGGGTACGAGCAGTACTTC.

The chain uses TRBV6-1 and TRBJ2-5, with 7 nucleotides matching TRBD2. The CDR3 is made up of 15 amino acids. V lost 4 bases and J lost 3; bases outside the gene matches: 8. CDR1 and CDR2 (germline): MNHNS, SASEGT. In DNA, the CDR3 is TGTGCCAGCAGTGCGCCTCACCGGGGGGAAGAGACCCAGTACTTC. As protein: CASSAPHRGEETQYF.

The rearrangement joins TRBV6-2 or TRBV6-3 to TRBJ2-7, with no clear D. Germline V gene data show CDR1 as MNHEY and CDR2 as SVGEGT. The CDR3 sequence is 12 residues long. V lost 0 bases and J lost 6, with 6 bases in between. The CDR3, as DNA: TGTGCCAGCAGTTACTCGAGTCGCGAGCAGTACTTC. Translated, it gives CASSYSSREQYF.

At least ten counts were recorded for this clonotype. This sequence joins TRBV7-2 and TRBJ2-7; D gene unclear. Germline values: CDR1 SGHTA, CDR2 FQGNSA. CDR3 length: 15 amino acids. Trimming shortened V by 5 bases and J by 3 bases, and 17 bases separated the two germline ends. The CDR3 here is CASSHPGRVSYEQYF. The CDR3 DNA follows: TGTGCCAGCAGCCACCCTGGAAGGGTGAGCTACGAGCAGTACTTC.

This sequence joins TRBV6-2 or TRBV6-3 and TRBJ2-5; D remains unclear. CDR1 and CDR2 from the germline V gene are MNHEY and SVGEGT. The CDR3 has 11 residues. Trimming left V 6 bases short and J 4 bases short, with 6 bases between. For the CDR3, the DNA is TGTGCCAGCAGGCACGGAGAGACCCAGTACTTC. It specifies CASRHGETQYF.

This clonotype came up many times. This chain joins TRBV2 and TRBJ1-1, with a possible D match to TRBD1 (5 bases). The V end lost 7 bases, the J end lost 1 base, and 13 bases lay between the germline ends. CDR3 length equals 14 residues. Germline V CDR1 and CDR2: SNHLY, FYNNEI. The DNA of the CDR3 is TGTGCCAGCAAGTTCGGCAGGGAGAACACTGAAGCTTTCTTT. Translation gives CASKFGRENTEAFF.

In this sample, this clonotype turned up once. This rearrangement joins TRBV6-1 to TRBJ2-5, with a weak D call TRBD1 (6 bases). The CDR3 loop spans 12 amino acids. The germline CDR1 and CDR2 sequences are MNHNS and SASEGT. With 11 bases removed from V and 2 bases from J, the gap between germline ends came to 12 bases. CDR3 in amino acids: CAHMGQQETQYF. The CDR3 nucleotides read TGTGCCCACATGGGACAACAAGAGACCCAGTACTTC.

The gene calls are TRBV6-2 or TRBV6-3 and TRBJ2-7; the match to TRBD2 covers 9 bases. The CDR3 spans 14 residues. Germline values: CDR1 MNHEY, CDR2 SVGEGT. The J segment lost 3 bases and the V segment lost 6 bases, leaving 6 bases of the junction unmatched. For the CDR3, the DNA is TGTGCCAGCAGGCCCAGACTAGCGGTCTACGAGCAGTACTTC. It yields the protein CASRPRLAVYEQYF.

This clonotype appeared many times. The chain joins TRBV7-3 to TRBJ1-1, with D maybe TRBD1 (5 bases). CDR3 length equals 14 residues. Germline assignment: CDR1 SGHTA and CDR2 FQGTGA. V lost 4 bases, J lost 1 base, and 10 bases lay in between. CDR3 loop: CASSSGTANTEAFF. The CDR3 DNA reads TGTGCCAGCAGCTCGGGGACGGCGAACACTGAAGCTTTCTTT.

In its sample, this clonotype was seen many times. The chain employs TRBV29-1 and TRBJ2-7, with 7 bases matching TRBD1. The V gene's germline CDR1 is SQVTM and CDR2 ANQGSEA. CDR3 length: 13 residues. With 3 bases clipped from V and 0 bases from J, the junction kept 2 bases outside the gene matches. The CDR3 bases are TGCAGCGTTGACGCAGGGGGCTCCTACGAGCAGTACTTC. This encodes CSVDAGGSYEQYF.

This clonotype has a count of ten or more. The V call is TRBV10-3, the J call TRBJ2-2; D call uncertain. Trimming pared 3 bases from V and 4 bases from J, leaving 3 bases between. CDR1 ENHRY and CDR2 SYGVKD come from the germline V gene. The CDR3 length is 12 residues. CDR3 loop: CAISDSTGELFF. CDR3 bases: TGTGCCATCAGTGATAGCACCGGGGAGCTGTTTTTT.

This clonotype was seen at least ten times. The gene calls are TRBV12-5 and TRBJ2-7; D gene unclear. Germline V gene data show CDR1 as LGHNT and CDR2 as FRNRAP. The CDR3 has 11 residues. V was shortened by 0 bases and J by 7 bases, with 4 bases between the two germline ends. CDR3 in DNA: TGTGCTAGTGGTTTGGTGGCGGAGCAGTACTTC. Its translation: CASGLVAEQYF.

CDR3 coding DNA: TGTGCCAGCAGCTTGGGGACAGTTACCTACGAGCAGTACTTC. Translated, it gives CASSLGTVTYEQYF. The chain has TRBV7-2 and TRBJ2-7; TRBD1 agrees at 7 bases. Germline trimming cut 3 bases from V and 2 bases from J; bases unmatched to any gene: 4. Germline assignment: CDR1 SGHTA and CDR2 FQGNSA. The CDR3 runs to 14 residues.

V and J are TRBV7-8 and TRBJ2-7; TRBD1 is a possible D gene (5 bases). There are 16 residues in the CDR3. The ends were cut back, 5 bases at V and 0 bases at J, with 17 bases in the middle. CDR1 is SGHVS, CDR2 FQNEAQ, per germline. Here the CDR3 DNA reads TGTGCCAGCAGCCAAAACGGGCAGGGTAGCTCCTACGAGCAGTACTTC. Residues: CASSQNGQGSSYEQYF.

In its sample, this clonotype was seen many times. The chain carries TRBV28 and TRBJ2-2; no clear D. From germline, CDR1 is MDHEN and CDR2 SYDVKM. Trimming took off 10 bases at V and 2 bases at J, with 11 bases between the two ends. The CDR3 is 13 residues long. Here the CDR3 DNA reads TGTGCCACGAGGCTCCGTAACACCGGGGAGCTGTTTTTT. This codes for CATRLRNTGELFF.

Worth noting for this clonotype: The junction departs from the called germline gene at one end, perhaps through a read error. CDR3 sequence reads: CASYVQGGNF. CDR3 DNA: TGTGCCAGCTACGTACAGGGAGGGAACTTC. The chain is built from TRBV6-5 and TRBJ2-7; D may be TRBD2 (7 bases). Per germline, CDR1 MNHEY and CDR2 SVGAGI. The CDR3 totals 10 residues.

This clonotype occurred many times. This chain connects TRBV6-1 to TRBJ1-6; D is undetermined. This CDR3 contains 14 residues. Trimming took 6 bases from V and 9 from J, leaving 15 bases between them. Germline CDR1 MNHNS, CDR2 SASEGT. This CDR3 reads CASSRGLEVSPLHF. The DNA for the CDR3 is TGTGCCAGCAGCCGCGGGCTGGAGGTTTCACCCCTCCACTTT.

In its sample, this clonotype was seen many times. The rearrangement links TRBV28 to TRBJ2-5; 7 nucleotides match TRBD2. This CDR3 is 15 amino acids long. CDR1 and CDR2 (germline): MDHEN, SYDVKM. With V trimmed by 6 bases and J by 0 bases, 7 bases remained unmatched. For the CDR3, the DNA is TGTGCCAGCAGGACGGCGGGAGCTAACCAAGAGACCCAGTACTTC. Protein: CASRTAGANQETQYF. Looking up the rest from reference TRBV28 and TRBJ2-5 gives the full variable domain: DVKVTQSSRYLVKRTGEKVFLECVQDMDHENMFWYRQDPGLGLRLIYFSYDVKMKEKGDIPEGYSVSREKKERFSLILESASTNQTSMYLCASRTAGANQETQYFGPGTRLLVL.

This clonotype was picked up one time. J is TRBJ2-5 and V is TRBV12-3 or TRBV12-4, with 9 bases fitting TRBD1. V lost 5 bases and J lost 9; bases outside the gene matches: 7. The CDR3 runs to 13 residues. The CDR3 nucleotides read TGTGCCAGCAGTCTCCGGGACAGGGACGCCCAGTACTTC. Translation: CASSLRDRDAQYF.

Comments on this clonotype: One junction end does not reproduce the germline sequence, and a read error may be involved. V usage is TRBV11-1 and J usage is TRBJ1-1; 7 nucleotides line up with TRBD1. This CDR3 comprises 14 residues. Germline CDR1 is SGHAT and CDR2 is FQDESV (reference sequence). CDR3 in amino acids: CASSPDRDGTEAFF. CDR3 bases: TGTGCCAGCAGCCCTGACAGGGATGGCACTGAGGCTTTCTTT.

The sample holds many counts of this clonotype. The chain carries TRBV12-3 or TRBV12-4 and TRBJ1-1; D not certain. This CDR3 region has 14 residues. V lost 5 bases and J lost 7, with 17 bases in between. CDR3 DNA: TGTGCCAGCAGTGCGCAAGGAGGAATTGGTGAAGCTTTCTTT. This codes for CASSAQGGIGEAFF.

This clonotype was recorded at least ten times. The V call is TRBV7-2, the J call TRBJ2-4; D uncertain. The CDR3 is 13 residues long. From germline, CDR1 is SGHTA and CDR2 FQGNSA. Trimming removed 4 bases at V and 7 bases at J, with 11 bases between. The CDR3 DNA reads TGTGCCAGCAGCTCTCGGGCTGAGAACATTCAGTACTTC. Translated, it gives CASSSRAENIQYF.

The V gene is TRBV11-2, the J gene TRBJ1-1; unclear D gene. Germline V gives CDR1 SGHAT, CDR2 FQNNGV. This CDR3 region has 18 residues. Trimming removed 1 base from V and 0 bases from J, with 18 bases in between. The CDR3, as DNA: TGTGCCAGCAGCTTAGGACCGACCCGACAAACCTTGAACACTGAAGCTTTCTTT. This codes for CASSLGPTRQTLNTEAFF.

The chain uses TRBV6-1 and TRBJ1-1; a possible D gene is TRBD1 (5 bases). Germline-derived CDR1 and CDR2 are MNHNS and SASEGT. The V end lost 8 bases, the J end lost 2 bases, and 21 bases lay between the germline ends. This CDR3 spans 16 amino acids. CDR3: CASRKYGGTVNTEAFF. CDR3 coding DNA: TGTGCCAGCCGGAAATATGGCGGGACGGTAAACACTGAAGCTTTCTTT.

This clonotype was detected many times. The CDR3 bases are TGCAGTGCTAGGTCGGGGAGGGAGACCCAGTACTTC. It encodes CSARSGRETQYF. This chain uses TRBV20-1 with TRBJ2-5, with a possible D match to TRBD2 (6 bases). The V end lost 3 bases, the J end lost 5 bases, and 10 bases lay between the germline ends. The CDR3 covers 12 residues. Germline lookup yields CDR1 DFQATT and CDR2 SNEGSKA (reference sequence).

The chain couples TRBV12-3 or TRBV12-4 to TRBJ1-2; D possibly corresponds to TRBD1 (6 bases). There are 13 residues in the CDR3. V was cut by 5 bases and J by 3 bases, with 10 bases left in between. CDR3 sequence: CASSRQADYGYTF. In DNA form, the CDR3 reads TGTGCCAGCAGTCGACAGGCCGACTATGGCTACACCTTC.

In its sample, this clonotype was seen many times. The chain has TRBV6-1 and TRBJ2-7, with D uncertain. V lost 6 bases, J lost 3 bases, and 9 bases lay in between. The CDR3 runs 12 residues. CDR1 is MNHNS and CDR2 is SASEGT in the germline V gene. Here the CDR3 DNA reads TGTGCCAGCAGGGACGGCGGCTACGAGCAGTACTTC. Residues: CASRDGGYEQYF.

This clonotype was recorded at least ten times. The chain employs TRBV7-9 and TRBJ2-7; possibly TRBD1 for D (5 bases). The ends were cut back, 5 bases at V and 5 bases at J, with 16 bases in the middle. CDR1 and CDR2 (germline): SEHNR, FQNEAQ (reference sequence). The CDR3 has 14 residues. CDR3 protein: CASSPGSWLHEQYF. The DNA for the CDR3 is TGTGCCAGCAGCCCAGGGTCTTGGCTGCACGAGCAGTACTTC.

This clonotype was counted many times. V is TRBV27 and J is TRBJ2-5; 11 nucleotides align to TRBD2. The J segment lost 4 bases and the V segment lost 2 bases, leaving 9 bases of the junction unmatched. This CDR3 has 17 residues. Per the germline V gene, CDR1 is MNHEY and CDR2 is SMNVEV (reference sequence). The CDR3 DNA sequence: TGTGCCAGCAGTTTAGTTAACCCCCTAGCGGGAGGAGAGACCCAGTACTTC. It is translated as CASSLVNPLAGGETQYF.